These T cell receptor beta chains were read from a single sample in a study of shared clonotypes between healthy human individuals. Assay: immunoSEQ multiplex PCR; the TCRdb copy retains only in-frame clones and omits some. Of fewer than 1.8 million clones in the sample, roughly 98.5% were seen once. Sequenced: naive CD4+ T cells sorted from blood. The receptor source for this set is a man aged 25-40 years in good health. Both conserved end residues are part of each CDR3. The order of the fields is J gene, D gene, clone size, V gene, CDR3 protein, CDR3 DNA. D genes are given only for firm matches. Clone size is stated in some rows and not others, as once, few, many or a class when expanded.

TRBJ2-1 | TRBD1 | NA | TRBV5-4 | CASSSDRGLYNEQFF | TGTGCCAGCAGCTCGGACAGGGGGCTTTACAATGAGCAGTTCTTC
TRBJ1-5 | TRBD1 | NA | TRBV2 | CASSVGQGSNQPQHF | TGTGCCAGCAGTGTGGGACAGGGGAGTAATCAGCCCCAGCATTTT
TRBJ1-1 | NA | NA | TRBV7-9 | CASSLPGSGEIVWNTEAFF | TGTGCCAGCAGCTTACCCGGGAGTGGGGAGATTGTGTGGAACACTGAAGCTTTCTTT
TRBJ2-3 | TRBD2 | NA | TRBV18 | CASSPRGRAGDTQYF | TGTGCCAGCTCACCACGCGGGAGGGCCGGAGATACGCAGTATTTT
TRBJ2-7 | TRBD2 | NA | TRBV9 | CASSVGSLAGKQYF | TGTGCCAGCAGCGTAGGCTCCCTAGCGGGAAAGCAGTACTTC
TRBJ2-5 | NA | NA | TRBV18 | CASSLLSGGGIQETQYF | TGTGCCAGCTCACTCCTATCGGGGGGCGGAATCCAAGAGACCCAGTACTTC
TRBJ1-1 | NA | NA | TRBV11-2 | CASSFTLSRNTEAFF | TGTGCCAGCAGCTTTACCCTCTCGAGGAACACTGAAGCTTTCTTT
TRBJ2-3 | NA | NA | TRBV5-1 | CASSPTGPRGDTQYF | TGCGCCAGCAGCCCGACAGGTCCCCGAGGAGATACGCAGTATTTT
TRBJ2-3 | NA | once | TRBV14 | CASSQVIGATQYF | TGTGCCAGCAGCCAAGTTATAGGAGCAACGCAGTATTTT
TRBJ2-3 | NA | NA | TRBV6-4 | CASSAQGDTQYF | TGTGCCAGCAGTGCGCAGGGAGATACGCAGTATTTT
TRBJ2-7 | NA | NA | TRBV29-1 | CSGATGRSYEQYF | TGCAGCGGGGCGACAGGGAGGTCCTACGAGCAGTACTTC
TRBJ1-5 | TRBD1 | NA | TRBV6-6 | CASSGQSNQPQHF | TGTGCCAGCTCGGGACAGAGCAATCAGCCCCAGCATTTT
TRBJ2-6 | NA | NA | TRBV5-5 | CASSLDPFSGANVLTF | TGTGCCAGCAGCTTGGACCCTTTCTCTGGGGCCAACGTCCTGACTTTC
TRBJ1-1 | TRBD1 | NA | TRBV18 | CASSPTRQGAEAFF | TGTGCCAGCTCACCTACTAGACAGGGGGCGGAAGCTTTCTTT
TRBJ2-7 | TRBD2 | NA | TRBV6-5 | CAAGEVYYEQYF | TGTGCCGCGGGAGAAGTTTACTACGAGCAGTACTTC
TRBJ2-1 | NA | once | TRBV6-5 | CASSYLASSYNEQFF | TGTGCCAGCAGTTACCTAGCGAGCTCCTACAATGAGCAGTTCTTC
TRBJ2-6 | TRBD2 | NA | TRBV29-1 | CSVVALAASGANVLTF | TGCAGCGTTGTAGCCCTAGCGGCCTCTGGGGCCAACGTCCTGACTTTC
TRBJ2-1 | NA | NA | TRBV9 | CASSVSNLYNEQFF | TGTGCCAGCAGCGTTTCCAACCTCTACAATGAGCAGTTCTTC
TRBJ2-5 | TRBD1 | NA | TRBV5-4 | CASSSGGYETQYF | TGTGCCAGCAGCTCAGGGGGCTATGAGACCCAGTACTTC
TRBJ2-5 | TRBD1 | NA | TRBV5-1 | CASSQRGQVYQETQYF | TGCGCCAGCAGCCAACGGGGACAGGTTTATCAAGAGACCCAGTACTTC
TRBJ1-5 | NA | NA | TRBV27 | CASSPGHSQPQHF | TGTGCCAGCAGTCCAGGTCATAGTCAGCCCCAGCATTTT
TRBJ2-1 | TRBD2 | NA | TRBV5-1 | CASSLRTSGYNEQFF | TGCGCCAGCAGCTTGAGGACTAGCGGCTACAATGAGCAGTTCTTC
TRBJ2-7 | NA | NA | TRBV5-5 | CASSHQDSLYSYEQYF | TGTGCCAGCAGCCATCAGGACAGCCTCTACTCCTACGAGCAGTACTTC
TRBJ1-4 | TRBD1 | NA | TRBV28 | CASSPPGQAFGKLFF | TGTGCCAGCAGTCCACCGGGACAGGCTTTTGGAAAACTGTTTTTT
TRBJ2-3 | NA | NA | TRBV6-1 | CASSEAAPVYAWDTQYF | TGTGCCAGCAGTGAAGCGGCCCCAGTATACGCCTGGGATACGCAGTATTTT
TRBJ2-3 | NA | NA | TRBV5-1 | CASSLDPGGGGTDTQYF | TGCGCCAGCAGCTTGGACCCAGGGGGGGGTGGCACAGATACGCAGTATTTT
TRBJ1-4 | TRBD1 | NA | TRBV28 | CASSVTGEGTNEKLFF | TGTGCCAGCAGTGTCACAGGGGAAGGCACTAATGAAAAACTGTTTTTT
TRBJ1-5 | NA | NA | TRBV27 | CASRDGDFYSNQPQHF | TGTGCCAGTCGGGACGGCGACTTCTATAGCAATCAGCCCCAGCATTTT